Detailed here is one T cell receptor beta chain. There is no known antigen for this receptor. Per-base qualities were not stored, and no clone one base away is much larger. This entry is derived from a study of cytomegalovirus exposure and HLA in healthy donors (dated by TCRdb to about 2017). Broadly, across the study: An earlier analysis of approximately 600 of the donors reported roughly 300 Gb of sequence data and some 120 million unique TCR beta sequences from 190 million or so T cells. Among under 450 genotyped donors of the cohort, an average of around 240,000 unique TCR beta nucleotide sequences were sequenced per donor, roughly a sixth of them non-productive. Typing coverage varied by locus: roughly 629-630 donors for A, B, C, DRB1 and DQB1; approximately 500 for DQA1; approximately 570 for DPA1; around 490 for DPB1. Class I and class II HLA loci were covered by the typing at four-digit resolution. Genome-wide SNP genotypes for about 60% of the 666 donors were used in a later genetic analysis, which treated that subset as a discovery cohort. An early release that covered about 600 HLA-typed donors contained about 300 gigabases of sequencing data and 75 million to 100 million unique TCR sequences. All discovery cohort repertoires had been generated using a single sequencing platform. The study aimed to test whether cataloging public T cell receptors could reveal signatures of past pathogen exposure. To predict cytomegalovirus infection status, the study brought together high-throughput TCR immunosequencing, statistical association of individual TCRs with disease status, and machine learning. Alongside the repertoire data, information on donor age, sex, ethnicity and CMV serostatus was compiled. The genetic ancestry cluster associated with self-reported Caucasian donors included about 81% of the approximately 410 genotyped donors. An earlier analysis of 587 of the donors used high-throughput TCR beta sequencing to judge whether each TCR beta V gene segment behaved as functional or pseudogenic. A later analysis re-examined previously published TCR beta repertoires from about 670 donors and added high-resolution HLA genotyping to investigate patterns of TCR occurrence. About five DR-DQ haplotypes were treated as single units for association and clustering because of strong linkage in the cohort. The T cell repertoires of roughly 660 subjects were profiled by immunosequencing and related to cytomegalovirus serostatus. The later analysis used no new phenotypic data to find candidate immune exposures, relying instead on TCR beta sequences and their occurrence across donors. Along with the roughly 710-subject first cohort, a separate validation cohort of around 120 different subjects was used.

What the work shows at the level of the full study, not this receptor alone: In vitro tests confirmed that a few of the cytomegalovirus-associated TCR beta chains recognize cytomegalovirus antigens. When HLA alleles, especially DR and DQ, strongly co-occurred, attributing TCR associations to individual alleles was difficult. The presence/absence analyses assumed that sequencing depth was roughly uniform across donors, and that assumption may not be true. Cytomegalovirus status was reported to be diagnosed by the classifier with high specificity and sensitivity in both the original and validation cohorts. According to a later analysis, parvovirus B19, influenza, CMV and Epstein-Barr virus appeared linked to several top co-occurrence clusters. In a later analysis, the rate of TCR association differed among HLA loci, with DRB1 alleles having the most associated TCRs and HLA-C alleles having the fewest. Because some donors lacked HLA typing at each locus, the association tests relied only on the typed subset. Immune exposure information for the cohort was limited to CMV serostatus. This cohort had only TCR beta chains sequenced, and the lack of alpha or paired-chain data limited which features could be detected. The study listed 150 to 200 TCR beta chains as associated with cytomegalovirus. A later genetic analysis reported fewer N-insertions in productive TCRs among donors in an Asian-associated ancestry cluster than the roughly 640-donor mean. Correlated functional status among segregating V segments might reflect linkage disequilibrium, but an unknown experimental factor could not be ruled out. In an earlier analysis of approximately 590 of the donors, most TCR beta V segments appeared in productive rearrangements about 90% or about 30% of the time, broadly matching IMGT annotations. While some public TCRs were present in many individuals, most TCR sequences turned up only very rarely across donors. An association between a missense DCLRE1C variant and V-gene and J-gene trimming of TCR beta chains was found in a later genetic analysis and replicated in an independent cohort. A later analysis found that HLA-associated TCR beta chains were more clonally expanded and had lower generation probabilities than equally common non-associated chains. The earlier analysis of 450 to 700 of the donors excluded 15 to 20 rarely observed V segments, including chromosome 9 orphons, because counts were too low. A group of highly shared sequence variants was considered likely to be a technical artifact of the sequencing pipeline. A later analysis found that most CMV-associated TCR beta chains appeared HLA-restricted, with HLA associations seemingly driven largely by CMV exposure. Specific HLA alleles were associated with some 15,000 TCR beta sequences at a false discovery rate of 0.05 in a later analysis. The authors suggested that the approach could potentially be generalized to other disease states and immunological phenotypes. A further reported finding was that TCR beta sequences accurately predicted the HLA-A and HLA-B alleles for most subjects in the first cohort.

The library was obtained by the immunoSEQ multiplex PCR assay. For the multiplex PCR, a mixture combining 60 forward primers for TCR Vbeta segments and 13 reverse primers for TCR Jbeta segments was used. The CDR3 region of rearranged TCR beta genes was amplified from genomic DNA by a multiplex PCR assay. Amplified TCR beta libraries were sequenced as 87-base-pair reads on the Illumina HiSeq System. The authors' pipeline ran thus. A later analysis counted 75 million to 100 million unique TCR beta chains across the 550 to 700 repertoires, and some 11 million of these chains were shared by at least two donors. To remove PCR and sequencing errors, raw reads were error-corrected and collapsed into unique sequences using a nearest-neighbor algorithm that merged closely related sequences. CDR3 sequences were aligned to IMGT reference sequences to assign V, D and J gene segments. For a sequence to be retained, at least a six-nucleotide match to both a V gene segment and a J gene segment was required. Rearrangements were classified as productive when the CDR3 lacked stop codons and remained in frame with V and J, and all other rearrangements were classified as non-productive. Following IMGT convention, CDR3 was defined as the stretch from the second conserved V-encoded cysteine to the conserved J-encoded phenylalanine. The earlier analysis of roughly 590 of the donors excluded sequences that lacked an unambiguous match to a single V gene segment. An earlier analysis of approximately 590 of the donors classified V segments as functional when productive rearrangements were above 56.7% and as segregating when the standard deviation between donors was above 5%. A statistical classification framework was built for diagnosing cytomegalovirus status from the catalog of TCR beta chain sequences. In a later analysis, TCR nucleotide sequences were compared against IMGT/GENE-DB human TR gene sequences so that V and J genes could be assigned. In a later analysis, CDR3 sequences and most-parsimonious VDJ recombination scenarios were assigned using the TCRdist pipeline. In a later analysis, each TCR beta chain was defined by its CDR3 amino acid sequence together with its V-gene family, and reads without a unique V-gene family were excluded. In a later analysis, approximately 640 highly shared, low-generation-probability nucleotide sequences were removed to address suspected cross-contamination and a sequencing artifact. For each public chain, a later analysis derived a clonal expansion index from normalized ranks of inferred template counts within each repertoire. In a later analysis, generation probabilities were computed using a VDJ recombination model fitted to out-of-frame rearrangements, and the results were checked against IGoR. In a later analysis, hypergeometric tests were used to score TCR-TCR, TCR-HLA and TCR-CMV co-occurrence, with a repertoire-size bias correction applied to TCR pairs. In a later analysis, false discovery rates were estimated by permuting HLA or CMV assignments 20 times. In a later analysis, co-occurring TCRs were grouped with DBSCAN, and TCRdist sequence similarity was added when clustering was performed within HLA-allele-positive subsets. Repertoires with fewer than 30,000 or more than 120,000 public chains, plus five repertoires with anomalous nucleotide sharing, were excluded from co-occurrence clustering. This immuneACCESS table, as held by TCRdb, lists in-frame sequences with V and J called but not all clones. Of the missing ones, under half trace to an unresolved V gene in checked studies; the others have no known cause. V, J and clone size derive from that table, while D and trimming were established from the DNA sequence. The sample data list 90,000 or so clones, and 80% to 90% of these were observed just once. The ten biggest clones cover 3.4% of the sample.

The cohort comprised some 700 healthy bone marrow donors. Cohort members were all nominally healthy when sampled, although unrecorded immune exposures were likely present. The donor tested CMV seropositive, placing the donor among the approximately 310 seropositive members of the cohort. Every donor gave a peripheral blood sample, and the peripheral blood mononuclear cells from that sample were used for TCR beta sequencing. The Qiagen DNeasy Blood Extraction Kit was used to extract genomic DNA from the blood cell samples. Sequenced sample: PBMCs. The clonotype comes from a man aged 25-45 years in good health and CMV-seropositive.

This receptor has the CDR3 CASSLVSGGREAAQYF. The nucleotide sequence reads TGCGCCAGCAGCCTGGTTTCGGGGGGAAGGGAGGCGGCGCAGTATTTT. Recombination connected TRBV5-1 to TRBJ2-3, and 7 junctional nucleotides match TRBD2. The germline V gene encodes CDR1 SGHRS and CDR2 YFSETQ. After removal of 4 bases from V and 10 bases from J, the junction retains 18 bases not matched to a gene. Inclusive of the bounding cysteine and phenylalanine, the CDR3 is 16 residues long. Only CDR3 DNA remains: 48 bases, in frame from the first base.